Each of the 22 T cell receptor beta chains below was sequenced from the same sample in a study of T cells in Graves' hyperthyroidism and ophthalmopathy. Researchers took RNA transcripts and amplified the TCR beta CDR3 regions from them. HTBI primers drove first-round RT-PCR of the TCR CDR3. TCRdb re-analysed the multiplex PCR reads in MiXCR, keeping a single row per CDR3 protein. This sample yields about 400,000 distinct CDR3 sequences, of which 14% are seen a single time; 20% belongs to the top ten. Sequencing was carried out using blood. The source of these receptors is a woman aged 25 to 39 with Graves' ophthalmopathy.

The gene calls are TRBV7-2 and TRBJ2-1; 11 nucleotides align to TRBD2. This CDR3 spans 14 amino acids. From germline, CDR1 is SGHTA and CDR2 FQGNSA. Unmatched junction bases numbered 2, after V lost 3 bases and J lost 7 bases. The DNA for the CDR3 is TGTGCCAGCAGCTTTAGCGGGGGGGTAAATGAGCAGTTCTTC. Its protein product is CASSFSGGVNEQFF.

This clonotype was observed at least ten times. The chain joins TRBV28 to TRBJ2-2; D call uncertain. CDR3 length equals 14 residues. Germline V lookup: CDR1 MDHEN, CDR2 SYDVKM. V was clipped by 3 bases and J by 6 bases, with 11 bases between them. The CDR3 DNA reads TGTGCCAGCAGTTTCACCTACTCCTCCGGGGAGCTGTTTTTT. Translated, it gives CASSFTYSSGELFF. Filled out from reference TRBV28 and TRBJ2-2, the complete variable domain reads DVKVTQSSRYLVKRTGEKVFLECVQDMDHENMFWYRQDPGLGLRLIYFSYDVKMKEKGDIPEGYSVSREKKERFSLILESASTNQTSMYLCASSFTYSSGELFFGEGSRLTVL.

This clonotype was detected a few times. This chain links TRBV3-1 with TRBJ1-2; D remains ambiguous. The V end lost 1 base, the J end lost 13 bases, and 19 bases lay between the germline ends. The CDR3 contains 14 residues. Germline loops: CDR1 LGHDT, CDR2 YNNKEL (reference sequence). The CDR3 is CASSQVTGAVFITF. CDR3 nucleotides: TGTGCCAGCAGCCAAGTAACTGGTGCAGTTTTTATCACCTTC.

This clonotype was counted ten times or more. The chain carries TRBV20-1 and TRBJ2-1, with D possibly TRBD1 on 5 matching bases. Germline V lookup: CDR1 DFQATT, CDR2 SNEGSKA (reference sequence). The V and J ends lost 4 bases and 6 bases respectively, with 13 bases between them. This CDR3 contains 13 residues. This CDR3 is CSANRITGNEQFF. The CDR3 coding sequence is TGCAGTGCTAACCGAATCACAGGCAATGAGCAGTTCTTC.

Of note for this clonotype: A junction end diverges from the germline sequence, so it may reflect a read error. In nucleotides, the CDR3 is TGTGCCAGCAGCGTAGTAACTTCCAATGACCAGTTCTTC. Its protein is CASSVVTSNDQFF. The genes are TRBV9 and TRBJ2-1; D uncertain. Germline V CDR1 and CDR2: SGDLS, YYNGEE. There are 13 residues in the CDR3.

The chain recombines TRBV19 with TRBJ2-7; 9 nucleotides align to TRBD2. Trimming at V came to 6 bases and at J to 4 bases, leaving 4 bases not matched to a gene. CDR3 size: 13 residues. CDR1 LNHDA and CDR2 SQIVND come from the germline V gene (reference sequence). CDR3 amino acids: CASSPTSGYEQYF. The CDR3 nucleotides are TGTGCCAGTAGCCCGACTAGCGGATACGAGCAGTACTTC.

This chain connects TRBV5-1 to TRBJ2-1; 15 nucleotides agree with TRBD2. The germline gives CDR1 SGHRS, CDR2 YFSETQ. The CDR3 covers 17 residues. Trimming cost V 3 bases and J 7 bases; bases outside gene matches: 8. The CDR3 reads CASSWGTSGRRWNEQFF. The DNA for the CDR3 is TGCGCCAGCAGCTGGGGGACTAGCGGGAGGCGTTGGAATGAGCAGTTCTTC.

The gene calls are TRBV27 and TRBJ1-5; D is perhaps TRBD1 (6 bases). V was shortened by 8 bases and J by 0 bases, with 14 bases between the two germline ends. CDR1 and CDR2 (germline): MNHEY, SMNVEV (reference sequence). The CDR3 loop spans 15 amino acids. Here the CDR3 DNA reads TGTGCCAGCGGTCCACAGGGAAATAGCAATCAGCCCCAGCATTTT. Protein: CASGPQGNSNQPQHF.

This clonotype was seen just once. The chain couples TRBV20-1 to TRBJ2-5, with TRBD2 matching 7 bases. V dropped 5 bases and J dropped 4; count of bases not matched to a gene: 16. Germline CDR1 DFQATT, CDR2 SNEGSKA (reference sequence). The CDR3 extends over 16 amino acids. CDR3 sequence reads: CSAGEGRNGVLETQYF. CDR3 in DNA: TGCAGTGCTGGGGAGGGACGGAATGGAGTCTTAGAGACCCAGTACTTC.

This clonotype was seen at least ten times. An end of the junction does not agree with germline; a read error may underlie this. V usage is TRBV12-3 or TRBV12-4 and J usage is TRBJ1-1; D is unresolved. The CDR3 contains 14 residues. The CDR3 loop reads CASSLAGANTETFF. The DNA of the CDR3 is TGTGCCAGCAGTTTAGCGGGCGCGAACACTGAAACTTTCTTT.

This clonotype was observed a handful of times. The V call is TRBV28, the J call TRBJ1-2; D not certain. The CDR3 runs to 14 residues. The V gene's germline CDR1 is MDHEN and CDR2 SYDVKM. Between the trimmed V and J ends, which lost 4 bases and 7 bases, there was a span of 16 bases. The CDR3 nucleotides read TGTGCCAGCAGTTACCGGATCGTTAGCTGTGGCTACACCTTC. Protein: CASSYRIVSCGYTF.

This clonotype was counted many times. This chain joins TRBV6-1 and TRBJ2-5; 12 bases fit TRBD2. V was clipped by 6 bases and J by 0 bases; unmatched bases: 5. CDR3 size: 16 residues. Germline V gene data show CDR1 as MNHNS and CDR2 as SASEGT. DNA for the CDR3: TGTGCCAGCAGCATAGGACTAGCGGGGTACCAAGAGACCCAGTACTTC. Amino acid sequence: CASSIGLAGYQETQYF.

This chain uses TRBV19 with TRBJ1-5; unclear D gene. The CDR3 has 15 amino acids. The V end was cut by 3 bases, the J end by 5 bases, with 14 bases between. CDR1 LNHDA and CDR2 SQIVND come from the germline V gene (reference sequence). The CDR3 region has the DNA TGTGCCAGTAGTATCGCGGGCTTTCAAGATCAGCCCCAGCATTTT. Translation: CASSIAGFQDQPQHF.

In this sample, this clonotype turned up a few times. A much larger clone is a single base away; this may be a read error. This CDR3 reads CASSLTGSGSPPHF. Here the CDR3 DNA reads TGTGCCAGCAGTTTGACAGGGTCAGGATCACCCCCCCACTTT. The chain employs TRBV28 and TRBJ1-6, with 7 bases that match TRBD1. The length of the CDR3 is 14 residues. The germline V gene encodes CDR1 MDHEN and CDR2 SYDVKM. Supplemented by reference TRBV28 and TRBJ1-6, the full variable domain reads DVKVTQSSRYLVKRTGEKVFLECVQDMDHENMFWYRQDPGLGLRLIYFSYDVKMKEKGDIPEGYSVSREKKERFSLILESASTNQTSMYLCASSLTGSGSPPHFGNGTRLTVT.

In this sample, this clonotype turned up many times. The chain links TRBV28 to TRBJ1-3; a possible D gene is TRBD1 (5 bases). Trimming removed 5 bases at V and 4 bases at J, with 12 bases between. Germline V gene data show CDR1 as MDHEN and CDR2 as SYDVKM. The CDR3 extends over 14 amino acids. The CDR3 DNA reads TGTGCCAGCAGTCCGGGACGGAGGGGAAACACCATATATTTT. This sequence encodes CASSPGRRGNTIYF.

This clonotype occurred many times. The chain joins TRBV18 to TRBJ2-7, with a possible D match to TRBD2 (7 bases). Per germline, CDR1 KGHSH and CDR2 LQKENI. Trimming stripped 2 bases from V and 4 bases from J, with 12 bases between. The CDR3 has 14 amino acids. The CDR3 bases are TGTGCCAGCTCACCAGCAGAGGGGGGGTACGAGCAGTACTTC. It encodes CASSPAEGGYEQYF.

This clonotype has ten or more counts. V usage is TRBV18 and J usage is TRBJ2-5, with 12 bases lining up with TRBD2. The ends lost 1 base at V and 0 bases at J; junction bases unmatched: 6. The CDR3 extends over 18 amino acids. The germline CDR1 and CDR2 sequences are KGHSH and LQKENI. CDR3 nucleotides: TGTGCCAGCTCACCACTTTCCACTAGCGGGGGGAACCAAGAGACCCAGTACTTC. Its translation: CASSPLSTSGGNQETQYF.

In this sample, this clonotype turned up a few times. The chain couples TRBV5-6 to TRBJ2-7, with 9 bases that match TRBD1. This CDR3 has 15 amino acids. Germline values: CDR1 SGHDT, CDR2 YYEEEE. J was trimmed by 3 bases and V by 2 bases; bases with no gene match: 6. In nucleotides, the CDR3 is TGTGCCAGCAGCTTTAGGGACAGGGAGAACTACGAGCAGTACTTC. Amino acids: CASSFRDRENYEQYF.

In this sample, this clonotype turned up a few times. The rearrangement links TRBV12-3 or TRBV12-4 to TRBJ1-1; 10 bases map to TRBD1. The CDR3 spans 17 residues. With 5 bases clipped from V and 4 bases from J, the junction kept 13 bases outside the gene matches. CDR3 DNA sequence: TGTGCCAGCAGTCCCGCCGGGACAGGGGTAGGAATCACTGAAGCTTTCTTT. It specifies CASSPAGTGVGITEAFF.

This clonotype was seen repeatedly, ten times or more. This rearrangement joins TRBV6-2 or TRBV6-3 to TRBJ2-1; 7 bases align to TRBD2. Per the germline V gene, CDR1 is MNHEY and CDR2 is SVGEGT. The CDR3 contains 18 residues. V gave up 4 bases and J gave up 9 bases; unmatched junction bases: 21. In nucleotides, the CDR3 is TGTGCCAGCAGTTTATTACCCCCCGGGACTAACCCCCTCGGTGAGCAGTTCTTC. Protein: CASSLLPPGTNPLGEQFF.

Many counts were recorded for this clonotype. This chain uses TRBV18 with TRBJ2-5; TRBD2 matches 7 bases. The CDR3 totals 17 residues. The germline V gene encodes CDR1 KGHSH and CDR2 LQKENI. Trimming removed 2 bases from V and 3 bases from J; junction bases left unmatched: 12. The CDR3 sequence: CASSPEAGRPVEETQYF. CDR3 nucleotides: TGTGCCAGCTCACCAGAAGCGGGGCGCCCGGTCGAAGAGACCCAGTACTTC. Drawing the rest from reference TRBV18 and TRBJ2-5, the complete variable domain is NAGVMQNPRHLVRRRGQEARLRCSPMKGHSHVYWYRQLPEEGLKFMVYLQKENIIDESGMPKERFSAEFPKEGPSILRIQQVVRGDSAAYFCASSPEAGRPVEETQYFGPGTRLLVL.

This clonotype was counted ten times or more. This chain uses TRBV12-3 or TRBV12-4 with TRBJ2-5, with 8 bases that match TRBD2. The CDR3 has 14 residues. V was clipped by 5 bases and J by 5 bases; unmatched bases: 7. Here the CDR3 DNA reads TGTGCCAGCAGTCCGGGGGGGCCCGAGGAGACCCAGTACTTC. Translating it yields CASSPGGPEETQYF.